These 10 T cell receptor beta chains were sequenced from one sample in a study of cytomegalovirus exposure and HLA in healthy donors (dated by TCRdb to 2017 to 2019). Library generation was performed with the immunoSEQ multiplex PCR assay. For the multiplex PCR, a mixture combining 60 forward primers for TCR Vbeta segments and 13 reverse primers for TCR Jbeta segments was used. TCRdb obtained this table from immuneACCESS and retained in-frame rearrangements with V and J assigned. These tables miss some clones; where compared with another copy, unresolved V genes account for less than half of the shortfall, and the remainder is unexplained. This sample has tens of thousands of clones in its table, and approximately 81% of those were observed once. The top ten clones comprise around 2.5% of the sample. The sequenced sample was PBMCs. These receptors were obtained from a man aged 50-59 years in good health and CMV-seronegative.

The chain links TRBV5-1 to TRBJ1-1; a weak D match, TRBD1 (5 bases). Trimming removed 0 bases at V and 3 bases at J, with 18 bases between. Germline V CDR1 and CDR2: SGHRS, YFSETQ. The CDR3 runs to 17 residues. CDR3 nucleotides: TGCGCCAGCAGCTTGGCTCCCGTGGGCAGGGTGGACACTGAAGCTTTCTTT. Its translation: CASSLAPVGRVDTEAFF.

This clone has a single count. The genes are TRBV10-3 and TRBJ2-2; D possibly corresponds to TRBD2 (6 bases). Germline V lookup: CDR1 ENHRY, CDR2 SYGVKD. The CDR3 covers 14 residues. Trimming cost V 6 bases and J 1 base, with 9 bases left between them. The CDR3 sequence is CAISLGLNTGELFF. DNA for the CDR3: TGTGCCATCAGCCTGGGACTGAACACCGGGGAGCTGTTTTTT.

The V and J genes are TRBV9 and TRBJ2-5; the D gene is possibly TRBD2 (5 bases). From germline, CDR1 is SGDLS and CDR2 YYNGEE. Trimming took 5 bases from V and 6 from J, leaving 20 bases between them. This CDR3 spans 15 amino acids. The chain's CDR3 is CASRPTRSSRKTQYF. The CDR3 DNA reads TGTGCCAGCAGGCCTACCAGGTCTAGCAGGAAGACCCAGTACTTC. The variable domain in full, completed from reference TRBV9 and TRBJ2-5, reads DSGVTQTPKHLITATGQRVTLRCSPRSGDLSVYWYQQSLDQGLQFLIQYYNGEERAKGNILERFSAQQFPDLHSELNLSSLELGDSALYFCASRPTRSSRKTQYFGPGTRLLVL.

The V and J genes are TRBV4-3 and TRBJ1-4; possible D gene TRBD1, 6 bases. Germline V gene data show CDR1 as LGHNA and CDR2 as YSLEER. The CDR3 extends over 15 amino acids. V lost 1 base, J lost 7 bases, and 13 bases lay in between. The CDR3: CASSQAAGALEKLFF. Here the CDR3 DNA reads TGCGCCAGCAGCCAAGCCGCAGGGGCTCTTGAAAAACTGTTTTTT.

CDR3 amino acids: CASSWGPGKETQYF. As DNA, the CDR3 is TGTGCCAGCAGCTGGGGCCCAGGGAAAGAGACCCAGTACTTC. V is TRBV5-4 and J is TRBJ2-5, with D possibly TRBD1 on 5 matching bases. CDR1 SGHNT and CDR2 YYREEE come from the germline V gene (reference sequence). Trimming left V 3 bases short and J 3 bases short, with 12 bases between. The CDR3 has 14 residues.

This rearrangement joins TRBV10-3 to TRBJ2-7, with a tentative D call TRBD1 (8 bases). Trimming removed 7 bases from V and 4 bases from J, with 17 bases in between. Germline V gene data show CDR1 as ENHRY and CDR2 as SYGVKD. There are 14 residues in the CDR3. The CDR3 sequence: CAINGNRGGYEQYF. CDR3 in DNA: TGTGCCATCAATGGTAACAGGGGGGGATACGAGCAGTACTTC.

V gene TRBV6-6 combines with J gene TRBJ2-2; TRBD2 agrees at 8 bases. The V gene's germline CDR1 is MNHNY and CDR2 SVGAGI (reference sequence). The CDR3 totals 14 residues. The V and J ends lost 10 bases and 1 base, in that order; junction bases with no gene match: 5. The DNA for the CDR3 is TGTGCCACCCTAAGCGGGAGGAACACCGGGGAGCTGTTTTTT. As protein: CATLSGRNTGELFF.

This chain's CDR3 is CASSDSRVGDEKLFF. The CDR3 DNA is TGTGCCAGCAGTGACTCGCGGGTCGGGGATGAAAAACTGTTTTTT. The chain recombines TRBV6-4 with TRBJ1-4; D is uncertain. Per the germline V gene, CDR1 is MRHNA and CDR2 is SNTAGT. The CDR3 is made up of 15 amino acids. V was shortened by 0 bases and J by 6 bases, with 11 bases between the two germline ends.

This chain connects TRBV6-5 to TRBJ2-1; 7 bases map to TRBD1. The germline V gene encodes CDR1 MNHEY and CDR2 SVGAGI. V was pared by 5 bases and J by 4 bases, with 8 bases of the junction left unmatched. The CDR3 spans 15 residues. CDR3 sequence: CASSHNRGRYNEQFF. CDR3 bases: TGTGCCAGCAGTCATAACAGGGGACGGTACAATGAGCAGTTCTTC.

This CDR3 is CASSYSYQGFGYTF. As DNA, the CDR3 is TGTGCCAGCAGTTACTCTTACCAGGGGTTTGGCTACACCTTC. The J gene is TRBJ1-2, the V gene TRBV6-5; the D gene is possibly TRBD1 (6 bases). Trimming removed 0 bases at V and 7 bases at J, with 12 bases between. Germline-derived CDR1 and CDR2 are MNHEY and SVGAGI. This CDR3 has 14 amino acids.